The entry that follows covers one TCR beta chain sequence. The assay was immunoSEQ multiplex PCR, and TCRdb's table has in-frame clones only and misses some. Of 150,000 to 170,000 clones in the sample, roughly 90% were seen once. The sample belongs to a study of T cell responses to AZD1222 COVID-19 vaccine. The V gene lost 4 bases and the J gene lost 4 bases, with 8 bases spanning the gap. The germline V gene has CDR1 LNHDA and CDR2 SQIVND (reference sequence). This CDR3 spans 14 amino acids. The chain has TRBV19 and TRBJ1-6; D call uncertain. This sequence was found in an adult in good health. The sample was peripheral blood, taken on day 0 of AZD1222 vaccination. CDR3 sequence reads: CASSTSEYNSPLHF. The CDR3 coding sequence is TGTGCCAGTAGTACTTCAGAGTATAATTCACCCCTCCACTTT.